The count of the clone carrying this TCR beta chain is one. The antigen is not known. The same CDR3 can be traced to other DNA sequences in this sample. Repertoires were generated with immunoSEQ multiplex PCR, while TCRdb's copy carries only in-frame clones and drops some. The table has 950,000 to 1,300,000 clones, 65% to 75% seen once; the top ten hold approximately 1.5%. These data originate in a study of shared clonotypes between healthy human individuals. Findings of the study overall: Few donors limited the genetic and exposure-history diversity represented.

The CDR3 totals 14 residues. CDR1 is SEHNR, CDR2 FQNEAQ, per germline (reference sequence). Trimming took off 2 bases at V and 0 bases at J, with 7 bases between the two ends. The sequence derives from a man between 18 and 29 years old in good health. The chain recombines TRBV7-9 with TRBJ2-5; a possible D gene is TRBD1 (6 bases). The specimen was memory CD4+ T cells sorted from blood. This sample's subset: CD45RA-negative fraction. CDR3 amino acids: CASSLYRDQETQYF. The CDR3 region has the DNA TGTGCCAGCAGCTTATACAGGGACCAAGAGACCCAGTACTTC. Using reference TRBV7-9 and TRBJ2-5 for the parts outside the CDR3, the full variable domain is DTGVSQNPRHKITKRGQNVTFRCDPISEHNRLYWYRQTLGQGPEFLTYFQNEAQLEKSRLLSDRFSAERPKGSFSTLEIQRTEQGDSAMYLCASSLYRDQETQYFGPGTRLLVL.